This TCR beta chain was found in a study of shared clonotypes between healthy human individuals. Findings and limits, study-wide: Researchers sampled only blood; tissue repertoires likely differ.

Genomic DNA of every subset was divided equally among multiple immunoSEQ plates. Clones were sequenced by immunoSEQ multiplex PCR, and TCRdb holds only the in-frame ones, with some missing. The sample shows around 2.1 million clones, approximately 94% of them seen only once. The germline V gene encodes CDR1 SGDLS and CDR2 YYNGEE. CDR3 length equals 15 residues. V dropped 2 bases and J dropped 6; count of bases not matched to a gene: 10. Of note for this clone: Its antigen is not identified.

The chain links TRBV9 to TRBJ1-1, with 7 bases matching TRBD1. The sequenced sample was naive CD4+ T cells sorted from blood. This sample's subset: CD45RA+ positively selected. The TCR sequence derives from a man between 18 and 35 years old in good health. In nucleotides, the CDR3 is TGTGCCAGCAGCGTTTCGGGACAGAGGGGGGCTGAAGCTTTCTTT. This codes for CASSVSGQRGAEAFF.